The T cell receptor (beta chain) described here comes from a study of T cell repertoires in cytomegalovirus infection. Turning to the study itself: Recently identified HLA-C-restricted CMV epitopes and well-studied HLA-B-restricted CMV epitopes were used by the study. Public signatures in TCR beta pointed to CMV infection and matching HLA type.

The CDR3 has 15 amino acids. Germline-derived CDR1 and CDR2 are SGHTA and FQGNSA. V lost 1 base to trimming and J lost 9 bases, with 19 bases between them. Regarding this clonotype: Its target is not known.

General study points: HLA-C-restricted, CMV-specific TCR beta clonotypes were dominant ex vivo.

TCRdb processed the reads anew with MiXCR; each CDR3 protein has one entry. The sample shows hundreds of thousands of distinct CDR3 sequences, just under 30% of them seen only once. The origin of this receptor is a human donor in good health (CMV status not recorded). Some clones in this sample may be carry-over from other donors' samples. Sample: cultured PBMCs, taken from culture after CMV antigen stimulation. The chain recombines TRBV7-2 with TRBJ2-7; perhaps TRBD1 as D (6 bases). Here the CDR3 reads CASSLDGMGARRQYF. In DNA, the CDR3 is TGTGCCAGCAGCTTAGACGGGATGGGGGCCCGACGGCAGTACTTC.